The 30 T cell receptor beta chains below come from one sample, sequenced in a study of technical replicates of blood from a few donors. Here immunoSEQ multiplex PCR was the method, and the copy in TCRdb shows in-frame clones only, minus some. In the table there are under 95,000 clones, about 96% of which are singletons. The material sequenced was T cells isolated from PBMCs. These TCRs come from a human donor in good health.

This chain links TRBV16 with TRBJ1-1; TRBD1 is a possible D gene (5 bases). With 4 bases removed from V and 8 bases from J, the gap between germline ends came to 8 bases. The CDR3 runs to 11 residues. Germline CDR1 reads KGHSY; CDR2 reads FQNENV. In DNA, the CDR3 is TGTGCCAGCAGCCCCTCAGGGGAAGCTTTCTTT. Protein product: CASSPSGEAFF.

The CDR3 region has the DNA TGTGCCAGCAGCCCGGGGGGCGGGGGGGCCACAGATACGCAGTATTTT. This gives the protein CASSPGGGGATDTQYF. J is TRBJ2-3 and V is TRBV7-3; TRBD2 aligns across 9 bases. Per germline, CDR1 SGHTA and CDR2 FQGTGA. The length of the CDR3 is 16 residues. Unmatched junction bases numbered 8, after V lost 5 bases and J lost 2 bases. Looking up the rest from reference TRBV7-3 and TRBJ2-3 gives the full variable domain: GAGVSQTPSNKVTEKGKYVELRCDPISGHTALYWYRQSLGQGPEFLIYFQGTGAADDSGLPNDRFFAVRPEGSVSTLKIQRTERGDSAVYLCASSPGGGGATDTQYFGPGTRLTVL.

The V gene is TRBV30, the J gene TRBJ1-2; D perhaps matches TRBD1 (5 bases). The V end was cut by 0 bases, the J end by 7 bases, with 9 bases between. From germline, CDR1 is GTSNPN and CDR2 SVGIG (reference sequence). This CDR3 has 12 amino acids. The CDR3 region has the DNA TGTGCCTGGAGTGTATTGGGGGGTGGCTACACCTTC. As protein: CAWSVLGGGYTF.

V and J are TRBV5-6 and TRBJ1-5; 9 positions match TRBD1. J was trimmed by 5 bases and V by 0 bases; bases with no gene match: 6. Germline CDR1 reads SGHDT; CDR2 reads YYEEEE. CDR3 size: 16 residues. The CDR3 region is CASSLALDRGDQPQHF. CDR3 nucleotide sequence: TGTGCCAGCAGCTTGGCCCTGGACAGGGGTGATCAGCCCCAGCATTTT.

This sequence joins TRBV5-6 and TRBJ1-5, with TRBD1 as a possible D gene (6 bases). Between the trimmed V and J ends, which lost 2 bases and 0 bases, there was a span of 18 bases. CDR3 length: 18 amino acids. CDR1 is SGHDT, CDR2 YYEEEE, per germline. The DNA for the CDR3 is TGTGCCAGCAGCTTAAGGTGGGGCAGGGGATATAGCAATCAGCCCCAGCATTTT. Translated, it gives CASSLRWGRGYSNQPQHF.

V and J are TRBV2 and TRBJ1-3; maybe TRBD1 (6 bases). Deletions cut 8 bases from V and 3 bases from J, with 8 bases between. CDR1 is SNHLY and CDR2 is FYNNEI in the germline V gene. The CDR3 runs 12 residues. The CDR3 coding sequence is TGTGCCAGCCGGGACAATGGAAACACCATATATTTT. Protein: CASRDNGNTIYF.

This clone appeared once. This chain connects TRBV13 to TRBJ1-1, with 8 bases fitting TRBD1. The CDR3 runs 13 residues. CDR1 is PRHDT, CDR2 FYEKMQ, per germline (reference sequence). V lost 1 base and J lost 11; bases outside the gene matches: 6. In nucleotides, the CDR3 is TGTGCCAGCAGCTTAGTGGCAGGGGGCGCCGCTTTCTTT. This translates into CASSLVAGGAAFF.

V usage is TRBV7-9 and J usage is TRBJ2-1; 11 positions match TRBD2. The CDR3 is 16 amino acids. Trimming removed 6 bases from V and 8 bases from J; junction bases left unmatched: 12. Germline values: CDR1 SEHNR, CDR2 FQNEAQ (reference sequence). This CDR3 is CASRLIAGGPGDEQFF. The CDR3 region has the DNA TGTGCCAGCAGATTAATAGCGGGGGGGCCTGGGGATGAGCAGTTCTTC. The complete variable domain, with remaining parts taken from reference TRBV7-9 and TRBJ2-1, reads DTGVSQNPRHKITKRGQNVTFRCDPISEHNRLYWYRQTLGQGPEFLTYFQNEAQLEKSRLLSDRFSAERPKGSFSTLEIQRTEQGDSAMYLCASRLIAGGPGDEQFFGPGTRLTVL.

CDR3 in DNA: TGTGCCAGCAGTATTACAGGGTTTGGCTACACCTTC. This sequence encodes CASSITGFGYTF. The chain links TRBV28 to TRBJ1-2; D perhaps matches TRBD1 (6 bases). The ends were cut back, 5 bases at V and 7 bases at J, with 11 bases in the middle. CDR3 size: 12 residues. Germline lookup yields CDR1 MDHEN and CDR2 SYDVKM.

The gene calls are TRBV28 and TRBJ2-1, with TRBD1 identical over 7 bases. The CDR3 totals 14 residues. The ends lost 8 bases at V and 2 bases at J; junction bases unmatched: 6. Germline-derived CDR1 and CDR2 are MDHEN and SYDVKM. The CDR3 sequence is CASRGTVTYNEQFF. The CDR3 DNA sequence: TGTGCCAGCCGTGGGACAGTTACCTACAATGAGCAGTTCTTC.

The chain couples TRBV6-1 to TRBJ1-4; D is unclear. Trimming removed 8 bases from V and 5 bases from J, with 15 bases in between. Germline V gene lookup returns CDR1 MNHNS and CDR2 SASEGT. The CDR3 is 14 residues long. CDR3: CASRLGRTNEKLFF. CDR3 sequence (DNA): TGTGCCAGCCGCCTCGGGAGAACAAATGAAAAACTGTTTTTT.

This chain connects TRBV30 to TRBJ1-1; D not certain. The CDR3 runs 11 residues. Germline CDR1 and CDR2: GTSNPN and SVGIG (reference sequence). Trimming shortened V by 2 bases and J by 10 bases, and 11 bases separated the two germline ends. CDR3 nucleotide sequence: TGTGCCTGGAGTCCGTTTGGGCGAGCTTTCTTT. It encodes CAWSPFGRAFF.

The chain uses TRBV13 and TRBJ2-7, with TRBD2 matching over 9 bases. Unmatched junction bases numbered 6, after V lost 2 bases and J lost 4 bases. The germline V gene encodes CDR1 PRHDT and CDR2 FYEKMQ (reference sequence). The CDR3 is 15 amino acids. The CDR3: CASSLQGSGSYEQYF. Here the CDR3 DNA reads TGTGCCAGCAGCTTACAAGGTAGCGGGAGTTACGAGCAGTACTTC.

The chain is built from TRBV5-5 and TRBJ2-7; possible D gene TRBD1, 6 bases. V was pared by 4 bases and J by 4 bases, with 21 bases between. Germline-derived CDR1 and CDR2 are SGHKS and YYEKEE (reference sequence). The CDR3 consists of 16 residues. CDR3 region: CASSPRQVTSEYEQYF. The CDR3, as DNA: TGTGCCAGCAGCCCTAGACAGGTGACCTCTGAATACGAGCAGTACTTC.

The chain couples TRBV25-1 to TRBJ1-6; D gene ambiguous. Trimming stripped 6 bases from V and 5 bases from J, with 11 bases between. The CDR3 is made up of 14 amino acids. Germline values: CDR1 MGHDK, CDR2 SYGVNS. DNA of the CDR3: TGTGCCAGCAGGCCACGGCAGGATAATTCACCCCTCCACTTT. It is translated as CASRPRQDNSPLHF.

The J gene is TRBJ2-3, the V gene TRBV5-4, with TRBD1 as a possible D gene (5 bases). Germline assignment: CDR1 SGHNT and CDR2 YYREEE (reference sequence). The germline V and J ends were trimmed by 4 bases and 2 bases, with 20 bases remaining between them. This CDR3 comprises 17 residues. CDR3 residues: CASSQLGTPGPTDTQYF. CDR3 coding DNA: TGTGCCAGCAGCCAATTGGGCACTCCAGGGCCCACAGATACGCAGTATTTT.

Written as DNA, the CDR3 is TGTGCCAGCAGCTTATTCCAGGGGGCTAGGTACGAGCAGTACTTC. Translation: CASSLFQGARYEQYF. The J gene is TRBJ2-7, the V gene TRBV11-2, with 8 bases matching TRBD1. Germline loops: CDR1 SGHAT, CDR2 FQNNGV. Trimming removed 2 bases from V and 4 bases from J; junction bases left unmatched: 7. The CDR3 is 15 amino acids.

This clone showed up just once. This chain joins TRBV5-1 and TRBJ2-2; possibly TRBD2 for D (7 bases). The germline gives CDR1 SGHRS, CDR2 YFSETQ. V lost 4 bases and J lost 4, with 14 bases in between. The CDR3 sequence is 15 residues long. CDR3 residues: CASSRTGGPTGELFF. The CDR3 DNA reads as TGCGCCAGCAGCCGGACGGGGGGCCCCACCGGGGAGCTGTTTTTT.

The V and J genes are TRBV4-1 and TRBJ1-1, with 8 bases aligning to TRBD1. CDR1 and CDR2 (germline): MGHRA, YSYEKL. This CDR3 is built from 14 residues. Trimming removed 6 bases from V and 6 bases from J; junction bases left unmatched: 9. The CDR3 DNA reads TGCGCCAGCAGGCAGACAGGGGTGGTGTCTGAAGCTTTCTTT. Translated: CASRQTGVVSEAFF.

The V and J genes are TRBV18 and TRBJ2-7; 9 nucleotides agree with TRBD2. Germline V gene sequence: CDR1 KGHSH, CDR2 LQKENI. This CDR3 is 15 amino acids long. The V segment lost 1 base and the J segment 6 bases; nucleotides outside the gene matches: 7. For the CDR3, the DNA is TGTGCCAGCTCACCACTGGGCGGGAGGGCCGGCGAGCAGTACTTC. Protein: CASSPLGGRAGEQYF.

Only one count was recorded for this clone. The chain employs TRBV5-6 and TRBJ1-2, with 8 positions matching TRBD1. With V trimmed by 4 bases and J by 2 bases, 10 bases remained unmatched. From germline, CDR1 is SGHDT and CDR2 YYEEEE. This CDR3 region has 16 residues. The CDR3 DNA is TGTGCCAGCAGCCCGATGACAGGGGTCGAGAACTATGGCTACACCTTC. It is translated as CASSPMTGVENYGYTF.

The rearrangement uses TRBV7-3 and TRBJ2-4, with D maybe TRBD2 (5 bases). Germline-derived CDR1 and CDR2 are SGHTA and FQGTGA. Trimming pared 5 bases from V and 3 bases from J, leaving 17 bases between. CDR3 length equals 16 residues. The chain's CDR3 is CASSPEPLVGKNIQYF. Written as DNA, the CDR3 is TGTGCCAGCAGCCCGGAGCCACTAGTTGGCAAAAACATTCAGTACTTC.

The chain couples TRBV11-3 to TRBJ2-7; 7 nucleotides line up with TRBD2. The CDR3 loop spans 16 amino acids. Germline V gives CDR1 SGHNT, CDR2 YENEEA. Germline trimming cut 1 base from V and 7 bases from J; bases unmatched to any gene: 13. This CDR3 reads CASSLGDWRGSDEQYF. CDR3 nucleotide sequence: TGTGCCAGCAGCTTAGGGGATTGGCGGGGGTCTGATGAGCAGTACTTC. The full variable domain, completed using reference TRBV11-3 and TRBJ2-7, is EAGVVQSPRYKIIEKKQPVAFWCNPISGHNTLYWYLQNLGQGPELLIRYENEEAVDDSQLPKDRFSAERLKGVDSTLKIQPAELGDSAVYLCASSLGDWRGSDEQYFGPGTRLTVT.

This chain uses TRBV7-9 with TRBJ2-7; unclear D gene. The V gene lost 4 bases and the J gene lost 2 bases, with 6 bases spanning the gap. Looked up from germline, CDR1 is SEHNR and CDR2 is FQNEAQ (reference sequence). This CDR3 spans 12 amino acids. CDR3 nucleotides: TGTGCCAGCAGCTCCGGTACCTACGAGCAGTACTTC. It is translated as CASSSGTYEQYF.

CDR3 region: CAISDGGGNTIYF. The CDR3 region has the DNA TGTGCCATCAGTGACGGGGGTGGAAACACCATATATTTT. This chain links TRBV10-3 with TRBJ1-3; TRBD1 is a possible D gene (5 bases). Germline assignment: CDR1 ENHRY and CDR2 SYGVKD. The CDR3 has 13 residues. Trimming removed 3 bases at V and 3 bases at J, with 6 bases between.

The chain carries TRBV14 and TRBJ2-2; D gene ambiguous. Germline CDR1 SGHDN, CDR2 FVKESK. The CDR3 sequence is 14 residues long. V lost 2 bases and J 3 bases, leaving 7 bases between the germline ends. Here the CDR3 DNA reads TGTGCCAGCAGCCAATCCGCGGACACCGGGGAGCTGTTTTTT. Amino acid sequence: CASSQSADTGELFF. The whole variable domain, remainder taken from reference TRBV14 and TRBJ2-2, is EAGVTQFPSHSVIEKGQTVTLRCDPISGHDNLYWYRRVMGKEIKFLLHFVKESKQDESGMPNNRFLAERTGGTYSTLKVQPAELEDSGVYFCASSQSADTGELFFGEGSRLTVL.

V and J are TRBV2 and TRBJ1-1, with D perhaps TRBD1 (6 bases). Germline lookup yields CDR1 SNHLY and CDR2 FYNNEI. The ends were cut back, 1 base at V and 5 bases at J, with 11 bases in the middle. This CDR3 is built from 14 residues. CDR3 sequence reads: CASSEVGGGTEAFF. The CDR3 nucleotides are TGTGCCAGCAGTGAAGTAGGGGGAGGGACTGAAGCTTTCTTT. The entire variable domain, with the rest obtained from reference TRBV2 and TRBJ1-1, is as follows: EPEVTQTPSHQVTQMGQEVILRCVPISNHLYFYWYRQILGQKVEFLVSFYNNEISEKSEIFDDQFSVERPDGSNFTLKIRSTKLEDSAMYFCASSEVGGGTEAFFGQGTRLTVV.

The chain has TRBV18 and TRBJ1-2; D is possibly TRBD1 (6 bases). The germline V gene has CDR1 KGHSH and CDR2 LQKENI. Between the trimmed V and J ends, which lost 8 bases and 2 bases, there was a span of 18 bases. This CDR3 has 15 amino acids. The CDR3 DNA reads as TGTGCCAGCACCCTGGACAGCTCCGGGAACTATGGCTACACCTTC. Its translation is CASTLDSSGNYGYTF.

The CDR3 nucleotides read TGTGCCAGCAGTTACGTGGTAGCGGAAAACACCGGGGAGCTGTTTTTT. Translation: CASSYVVAENTGELFF. This chain joins TRBV6-6 and TRBJ2-2, with D maybe TRBD2 (6 bases). This CDR3 spans 16 amino acids. CDR1 is MNHNY, CDR2 SVGAGI, per germline (reference sequence). V dropped 2 bases and J dropped 2 bases, with 12 bases sitting between them.

This clone was picked up one time. This chain links TRBV25-1 with TRBJ1-4, with D unclear. The CDR3 is made up of 12 amino acids. Germline CDR1 and CDR2: MGHDK and SYGVNS. Trimming pared 2 bases from V and 8 bases from J, leaving 6 bases between. The CDR3 coding sequence is TGTGCCAGCAGTGAACTACAGGAAAAACTGTTTTTT. Encoded protein: CASSELQEKLFF.